A selection of T cell receptor beta chains follows, all from one sample in a study of cytomegalovirus exposure and HLA in healthy donors. Only in-frame clones appear in the TCRdb table, and some are missing; sequencing was by immunoSEQ multiplex PCR. This sample has more than 110,000 clones, with about three quarters found just once. The material sequenced was PBMCs. These receptors were obtained from a middle-aged woman in good health and CMV-seronegative. CDR3s include the opening cysteine and the closing phenylalanine or tryptophan. Each record gives: D gene, J gene, V gene, clone size, CDR3 length, CDR3 protein, CDR3 DNA. The D gene is left open where the match is weak. Clone size is not always given. Where it is, it says once, few, many or a class for expanded clones.

NA TRBJ2-3 TRBV6-5 NA 14 CASSYNRVSDTQYF TGTGCCAGCAGTTACAACAGGGTCTCAGATACGCAGTATTTT
NA TRBJ1-3 TRBV7-9 NA 14 CASSLRGFGNTIYF TGTGCCAGCAGCTTACGAGGGTTCGGAAACACCATATATTTT
TRBD1 TRBJ2-7 TRBV29-1 once 12 CSVEGQGDEQYF TGCAGCGTTGAGGGACAGGGGGACGAGCAGTACTTC
TRBD2 TRBJ2-1 TRBV7-9 NA 16 CASSSTSGLAWNEQFF TGTGCCAGCAGCTCCACATCGGGACTAGCATGGAATGAGCAGTTCTTC
TRBD1 TRBJ2-5 TRBV11-2 NA 14 CASSSDRVQETQYF TGTGCCAGCAGCTCGGACAGGGTCCAAGAGACCCAGTACTTC
NA TRBJ2-3 TRBV10-2 NA 12 CASSVEADTQYF TGCGCCAGCAGTGTGGAAGCGGATACGCAGTATTTT
NA TRBJ2-2 TRBV5-4 NA 12 CASSLYTGELFF TGTGCCAGCAGCCTATACACCGGGGAGCTGTTTTTT
TRBD1 TRBJ2-7 TRBV6-1 NA 14 CASSEIGDRGEQYF TGTGCCAGCAGTGAAATAGGGGACAGGGGGGAGCAGTACTTC
TRBD1 TRBJ1-1 TRBV7-8 few 16 CASSLRQGLMNTEAFF TGTGCCAGCAGCTTAAGACAGGGTCTAATGAACACTGAAGCTTTCTTT
TRBD1 TRBJ2-7 TRBV5-1 NA 16 CASSLAPRQGNYEQYF TGCGCCAGCAGCTTGGCCCCCCGACAGGGGAACTACGAGCAGTACTTC
TRBD1 TRBJ1-4 TRBV11-2 NA 14 CASSSDREDEKLFF TGTGCCAGCAGCTCAGACAGGGAGGATGAAAAACTGTTTTTT
TRBD1 TRBJ1-5 TRBV4-1 few 18 CASSQGTIQGPSNQPQHF TGCGCCAGCAGCCAAGGGACTATACAGGGGCCTAGCAATCAGCCCCAGCATTTT
TRBD1 TRBJ2-2 TRBV5-6 NA 14 CASSWDRGAGELFF TGTGCCAGCAGCTGGGACAGGGGAGCCGGGGAGCTGTTTTTT
TRBD1 TRBJ2-5 TRBV5-4 NA 14 CASSLGTEQETQYF TGTGCCAGCAGCCTAGGGACAGAACAAGAGACCCAGTACTTC
TRBD1 TRBJ1-2 TRBV5-6 NA 14 CASSLGTGKYGYTF TGTGCCAGCAGCTTGGGGACAGGAAAATATGGCTACACCTTC
TRBD2 TRBJ2-5 TRBV7-2 NA 16 CASRGLAGGRRETQYF TGTGCCAGCAGGGGACTAGCGGGGGGGAGGAGGGAGACCCAGTACTTC
NA TRBJ1-2 TRBV9 NA 14 CASSVDRAADGYTF TGTGCCAGCAGCGTAGACAGGGCGGCAGATGGCTACACCTTC
NA TRBJ2-2 TRBV7-2 NA 16 CASSLAPGAGAGELFF TGTGCCAGCAGCTTAGCGCCAGGGGCCGGGGCCGGGGAGCTGTTTTTT
TRBD1 TRBJ2-6 TRBV15 few 16 CATGQGAVSGANVLTF TGTGCCACCGGACAGGGGGCCGTATCTGGGGCCAACGTCCTGACTTTC
NA TRBJ1-5 TRBV27 NA 13 CASSWKGASTLHF TGTGCCAGCAGTTGGAAGGGAGCCTCTACTTTGCATTTT
TRBD1 TRBJ1-2 TRBV6-5 many 14 CASSFIQGAHGYTF TGTGCCAGCAGTTTTATACAGGGGGCTCATGGCTACACCTTC
NA TRBJ2-7 TRBV4-2 NA 15 CASSQDPSSSYEQYF TGTGCCAGCAGCCAAGACCCCAGTTCCTCCTACGAGCAGTACTTC
NA TRBJ2-1 TRBV4-3 NA 15 CASSQLDSEYNEQFF TGCGCCAGCAGCCAGCTAGACAGCGAGTACAATGAGCAGTTCTTC
TRBD1 TRBJ1-4 TRBV7-9 few 14 CSSSKSDRNEKLFF TGTTCCAGCAGTAAATCGGACAGGAATGAAAAACTGTTTTTT
TRBD1 TRBJ2-1 TRBV18 NA 17 CASSPRAPTTGRLEQFF TGTGCCAGCTCACCCCGAGCTCCTACGACAGGGCGTCTGGAGCAGTTCTTC
TRBD2 TRBJ2-1 TRBV11-2 NA 17 CASSLDRAGGLYNEQFF TGTGCCAGCAGCTTAGATCGAGCGGGGGGGCTATACAATGAGCAGTTCTTC
NA TRBJ2-7 TRBV5-1 NA 16 CASSLGGQLVTYEQYF TGCGCCAGCAGCTTGGGGGGGCAGTTAGTCACCTACGAGCAGTACTTC
NA TRBJ2-1 TRBV2 few 17 CASPPWRKGRNENEQFF TGTGCCAGCCCCCCTTGGCGTAAGGGGAGGAATGAAAATGAGCAGTTCTTC
NA TRBJ2-5 TRBV7-3 NA 13 CASSRNSGETQYF TGTGCCAGCAGCCGGAATTCAGGCGAGACCCAGTACTTC
NA TRBJ1-2 TRBV6-5 NA 15 CASTRIGTREDGYTF TGTGCCAGCACTCGCATCGGGACGAGGGAGGATGGCTACACCTTC
TRBD2 TRBJ2-1 TRBV14 NA 18 CASSRVGTSGGPFNEQFF TGTGCCAGCAGCCGTGTTGGGACTAGCGGGGGCCCGTTCAATGAGCAGTTCTTC
NA TRBJ1-1 TRBV2 few 17 CASSEAPQGQPHTEAFF TGTGCCAGCAGTGAAGCGCCCCAGGGCCAACCCCACACTGAAGCTTTCTTT
NA TRBJ2-1 TRBV29-1 NA 13 CSVEGDSIDEQFF TGCAGCGTTGAGGGAGACTCAATCGATGAGCAGTTCTTC
TRBD1 TRBJ1-5 TRBV7-8 NA 16 CASSLAGTAENQPQHF TGTGCCAGCAGCTTAGCTGGGACAGCAGAAAATCAGCCCCAGCATTTT
NA TRBJ2-3 TRBV7-6 NA 15 CASSLALENTDTQYF TGTGCCAGCAGCTTAGCGCTCGAGAACACAGATACGCAGTATTTT
NA TRBJ1-2 TRBV11-1 NA 13 CASSPGQYYGYTF TGTGCCAGCAGCCCAGGACAGTACTATGGCTACACCTTC
TRBD1 TRBJ2-2 TRBV27 NA 14 CASSIDRGTGELFF TGTGCCAGCAGTATCGACAGGGGTACCGGGGAGCTGTTTTTT
NA TRBJ1-2 TRBV28 NA 14 CASSTGQTNYGYTF TGTGCCAGCAGTACGGGACAAACTAACTATGGCTACACCTTC
NA TRBJ2-6 TRBV29-1 NA 15 CSVEGIGSGANVLTF TGCAGCGTGGAGGGAATCGGCTCTGGGGCCAACGTCCTGACTTTC
TRBD1 TRBJ1-5 TRBV2 NA 14 CASSVQGAGQPQHF TGTGCCAGCTCTGTTCAGGGGGCGGGTCAGCCCCAGCATTTT
NA TRBJ1-1 TRBV7-9 NA 16 CASSSHTGLKNTEAFF TGTGCCAGCAGCTCTCATACAGGGTTGAAGAACACTGAAGCTTTCTTT
NA TRBJ1-1 TRBV19 NA 11 CASYRSTEAFF TGTGCCAGTTACAGGAGCACTGAAGCTTTCTTT
NA TRBJ2-1 TRBV9 NA 17 CASSVSEGLLSYNEQFF TGTGCCAGCAGCGTATCGGAGGGCCTCCTCTCATACAATGAGCAGTTCTTC
NA TRBJ1-3 TRBV4-1 NA 16 CASSHPPGESGNTIYF TGCGCCAGCAGCCACCCCCCAGGGGAGTCTGGAAACACCATATATTTT
TRBD2 TRBJ2-7 TRBV9 once 15 CASSTTSGGSSEQYF TGTGCCAGCAGCACTACTAGCGGGGGCTCCTCCGAGCAGTACTTC
TRBD1 TRBJ1-2 TRBV27 NA 13 CASSFTGGYGYTF TGTGCCAGCAGTTTTACAGGGGGCTATGGCTACACCTTC
NA TRBJ1-1 TRBV9 NA 15 CASSVGGGGNTEAFF TGTGCCAGCAGCGTAGGGGGCGGTGGAAACACTGAAGCTTTCTTT
NA TRBJ1-5 TRBV7-9 NA 13 CASSSNSNQPQHF TGTGCCAGCAGCTCTAACAGCAATCAGCCCCAGCATTTT
TRBD1 TRBJ1-5 TRBV5-8 NA 20 CASSFGAGTGVFLVNQPQHF TGTGCCAGCAGCTTCGGGGCAGGGACAGGGGTGTTTTTGGTCAATCAGCCCCAGCATTTT
NA TRBJ1-2 TRBV5-8 NA 13 CASSLWDTGGYTF TGTGCCAGCAGCTTATGGGACACGGGGGGCTACACCTTC
NA TRBJ2-1 TRBV6-5 NA 13 CASSYSSGNEQFF TGTGCCAGCAGTTACTCATCGGGCAATGAGCAGTTCTTC
NA TRBJ1-3 TRBV4-1 few 14 CASSKEAQGNTIYF TGCGCCAGCAGCAAGGAGGCCCAAGGAAACACCATATATTTT
TRBD2 TRBJ2-2 TRBV7-6 NA 18 CASSLRTSGLLNTGELFF TGTGCCAGCAGCTTACGGACTAGCGGGTTATTAAACACCGGGGAGCTGTTTTTT